These 24 T cell receptor beta chains came from one sample sequenced in a study of T cell responses to AZD1222 COVID-19 vaccine. TCRdb keeps only in-frame clones here, not all; method: immunoSEQ multiplex PCR. The table shows about 130,000 clones, with around 94% occurring only once. Sample: peripheral blood, taken on day 0 of AZD1222 vaccination. The source is an adult in good health.

The chain employs TRBV18 and TRBJ2-3, with D hard to call. This CDR3 spans 14 amino acids. The germline V and J ends were trimmed by 0 bases and 4 bases, with 8 bases remaining between them. Germline values: CDR1 KGHSH, CDR2 LQKENI. The chain's CDR3 is CASSPPARPDTQYF. CDR3 DNA: TGTGCCAGCTCACCACCGGCCAGGCCAGATACGCAGTATTTT. Drawing the rest from reference TRBV18 and TRBJ2-3, the complete variable domain is NAGVMQNPRHLVRRRGQEARLRCSPMKGHSHVYWYRQLPEEGLKFMVYLQKENIIDESGMPKERFSAEFPKEGPSILRIQQVVRGDSAAYFCASSPPARPDTQYFGPGTRLTVL.

The rearrangement links TRBV18 to TRBJ1-1; no reliable D call. Germline V gene data show CDR1 as KGHSH and CDR2 as LQKENI. Trimming left V 2 bases short and J 4 bases short, with 8 bases between. The CDR3 consists of 13 residues. CDR3 sequence (DNA): TGTGCCAGCTCACCAGACTTGAGCACTGAAGCTTTCTTT. Its protein product is CASSPDLSTEAFF.

V gene TRBV20-1 combines with J gene TRBJ2-1; no firm D call. CDR1 is DFQATT, CDR2 SNEGSKA, per germline (reference sequence). The V gene lost 3 bases and the J gene lost 0 bases, with 9 bases spanning the gap. The CDR3 is 14 amino acids. The CDR3 DNA reads as TGCAGTGCTAGTCCGGTGAGCTCCTACAATGAGCAGTTCTTC. As protein: CSASPVSSYNEQFF.

This CDR3 reads CATSRDSYGYTF. The CDR3 DNA sequence: TGTGCCACCAGCAGAGACTCCTATGGCTACACCTTC. V usage is TRBV15 and J usage is TRBJ1-2; no clear D. CDR3 length: 12 amino acids. Trimming stripped 0 bases from V and 4 bases from J, with 3 bases between. The germline V gene encodes CDR1 LNHNV and CDR2 YYDKDF (reference sequence).

This chain joins TRBV6-6 and TRBJ1-5; TRBD1 matches at 10 bases. Germline V gene lookup returns CDR1 MNHNY and CDR2 SVGAGI (reference sequence). The trim removed 5 bases at V and 5 bases at J, leaving 9 bases unmatched. The CDR3 length is 16 residues. The CDR3 here is CASSPSGTGAHQPQHF. The CDR3, as DNA: TGTGCCAGCAGTCCCTCCGGGACAGGGGCGCATCAGCCCCAGCATTTT.

The CDR3 here is CASSPEGSGRVYEQYF. CDR3 nucleotides: TGTGCCAGCAGCCCCGAAGGGAGCGGGAGGGTCTACGAGCAGTACTTC. This chain uses TRBV5-4 with TRBJ2-7; TRBD2 agrees at 10 bases. Germline trimming cut 4 bases from V and 3 bases from J; bases unmatched to any gene: 10. Germline assignment: CDR1 SGHNT and CDR2 YYREEE (reference sequence). The CDR3 has 16 amino acids.

V usage is TRBV5-3 and J usage is TRBJ1-2; no clear D gene. TRBV5-3 counts as an open reading frame of uncertain function. This CDR3 spans 9 amino acids. Between the trimmed V and J ends, which lost 5 bases and 8 bases, there was a span of 4 bases. CDR3 in amino acids: CARREGYTF. The DNA of the CDR3 is TGTGCCAGAAGGGAGGGCTACACCTTC.

The chain employs TRBV18 and TRBJ2-1; TRBD2 aligns across 10 bases. Germline trimming cut 3 bases from V and 5 bases from J; bases unmatched to any gene: 4. The CDR3 runs to 15 residues. Germline CDR1 and CDR2: KGHSH and LQKENI. Here the CDR3 DNA reads TGTGCCAGCTCACCGAGACTAGCGGGCAACAATGAGCAGTTCTTC. Translated: CASSPRLAGNNEQFF.

The chain is built from TRBV11-2 and TRBJ1-1; a possible D gene is TRBD1 (5 bases). Germline assignment: CDR1 SGHAT and CDR2 FQNNGV. The CDR3 covers 13 residues. Trimming took 6 bases from V and 7 from J, leaving 15 bases between them. CDR3 sequence reads: CASRPRTQGEAFF. In nucleotides, the CDR3 is TGTGCCAGCAGGCCTCGGACGCAGGGTGAAGCTTTCTTT.

This rearrangement joins TRBV6-2 or TRBV6-3 to TRBJ2-1; D not resolved. Germline V gene lookup returns CDR1 MNHEY and CDR2 SVGEGT. The CDR3 has 11 residues. Trimming removed 4 bases from V and 6 bases from J, with 4 bases in between. The CDR3 loop reads CASSFINEQFF. CDR3 bases: TGTGCCAGCAGTTTTATCAATGAGCAGTTCTTC.

The chain combines TRBV4-3 with TRBJ1-5; D gene ambiguous. This CDR3 contains 15 residues. V gave up 0 bases and J gave up 5 bases, with 11 bases separating them. Germline V lookup: CDR1 LGHNA, CDR2 YSLEER. CDR3 nucleotides: TGCGCCAGCAGCCAAGATAGTGGGGAAGATCAGCCCCAGCATTTT. This gives the protein CASSQDSGEDQPQHF.

This sequence joins TRBV6-5 and TRBJ1-2, with D perhaps TRBD1 (5 bases). The CDR3 is made up of 14 amino acids. V lost 7 bases and J lost 5, with 17 bases in between. Germline CDR1 MNHEY, CDR2 SVGAGI. The CDR3 loop reads CASISPQASYGYTF. CDR3 nucleotide sequence: TGTGCCAGCATCTCCCCACAGGCCTCTTATGGCTACACCTTC.

The V gene is TRBV11-2, the J gene TRBJ2-3; no clear D gene. The CDR3 sequence is 11 residues long. With 5 bases removed from V and 3 bases from J, the gap between germline ends came to 3 bases. CDR1 and CDR2 (germline): SGHAT, FQNNGV. The CDR3 sequence: CASSQTDTQYF. In DNA form, the CDR3 reads TGTGCCAGCAGCCAGACAGATACGCAGTATTTT.

The V call is TRBV5-6, the J call TRBJ2-7, with D unclear. Germline CDR1 and CDR2: SGHDT and YYEEEE. The length of the CDR3 is 14 residues. V was shortened by 1 base and J by 6 bases, with 14 bases between the two germline ends. CDR3 nucleotides: TGTGCCAGCAGCTTGTACGCGAGGAGTGGCGAGCAGTACTTC. Translated: CASSLYARSGEQYF.

The rearrangement uses TRBV5-1 and TRBJ1-2; 10 bases align to TRBD1. CDR1 and CDR2 from the germline V gene are SGHRS and YFSETQ. The CDR3 is 15 residues long. V dropped 4 bases and J dropped 1; count of bases not matched to a gene: 4. In DNA, the CDR3 is TGCGCCAGCAGCCCCGGGACAGGGGTTAACTATGGCTACACCTTC. Encoded protein: CASSPGTGVNYGYTF.

The gene calls are TRBV6-2 or TRBV6-3 and TRBJ1-5, with TRBD1 matching 7 bases. J gave up 7 bases and V 6 bases, and 9 bases lay outside the gene matches. Germline assignment: CDR1 MNHEY and CDR2 SVGEGT. The CDR3 is 14 residues long. The CDR3 protein is CASSWDGTDQPQHF. In DNA, the CDR3 is TGTGCCAGCAGCTGGGACGGGACAGACCAGCCCCAGCATTTT.

The J gene is TRBJ2-7, the V gene TRBV28; 7 bases line up with TRBD1. There are 15 residues in the CDR3. V gave up 5 bases and J gave up 2 bases; unmatched junction bases: 9. The germline gives CDR1 MDHEN, CDR2 SYDVKM. The CDR3 DNA follows: TGTGCCAGCAGTACCCCCGGGACAGCCACCTACGAGCAGTACTTC. It specifies CASSTPGTATYEQYF.

The genes are TRBV7-2 and TRBJ1-1, with 8 bases lining up with TRBD1. V lost 3 bases to trimming and J lost 11 bases; unmatched junction nucleotides: 8. The CDR3 loop spans 13 amino acids. The germline CDR1 and CDR2 sequences are SGHTA and FQGNSA. The CDR3 nucleotides are TGTGCCAGCAGCTTGGACAGGGAGACGGTCGCTTTCTTT. Its translation: CASSLDRETVAFF.

The rearrangement joins TRBV11-2 to TRBJ1-6; D is unclear. The germline CDR1 and CDR2 sequences are SGHAT and FQNNGV. Trimming cost V 2 bases and J 6 bases, with 8 bases left between them. The length of the CDR3 is 14 residues. The CDR3 DNA follows: TGTGCCAGCAGCTTAAACCCGGCTAATTCACCCCTCCACTTT. Translation: CASSLNPANSPLHF.

This clone has more than one count but fewer than ten. The J gene is TRBJ1-1, the V gene TRBV3-1 (or the pseudogene TRBV3-2), with a possible D match to TRBD1 (5 bases). Trimming took 10 bases from V and 1 from J, leaving 13 bases between them. The CDR3 is 13 residues long. Germline values: CDR1 LGHDT, CDR2 YNNKEL (reference sequence). CDR3 region: CATETEENTEAFF. CDR3 nucleotides: TGTGCCACAGAGACAGAGGAGAACACTGAAGCTTTCTTT.

The chain combines TRBV6-1 with TRBJ1-1; D is unresolved. Deletions cut 0 bases from V and 4 bases from J, with 12 bases between. Germline loops: CDR1 MNHNS, CDR2 SASEGT. This CDR3 has 15 amino acids. CDR3 DNA sequence: TGTGCCAGCAGTGAAGCCCTTGTCGAGGGCACTGAAGCTTTCTTT. Its translation: CASSEALVEGTEAFF.

The V gene is TRBV6-1, the J gene TRBJ1-1; 8 nucleotides agree with TRBD1. The CDR3 contains 13 residues. Germline-derived CDR1 and CDR2 are MNHNS and SASEGT. V dropped 2 bases and J dropped 11; count of bases not matched to a gene: 7. CDR3 region: CASSEWQGAYAFF. The CDR3, as DNA: TGTGCCAGCAGTGAATGGCAGGGGGCTTACGCTTTCTTT.

The J gene is TRBJ2-7, the V gene TRBV19; 7 positions match TRBD2. Looked up from germline, CDR1 is LNHDA and CDR2 is SQIVND (reference sequence). The CDR3 spans 16 residues. With 4 bases clipped from V and 3 bases from J, the junction kept 12 bases outside the gene matches. The DNA of the CDR3 is TGTGCCAGTAGTACTAAAGGACGTTCGGGAGGCTACGAGCAGTACTTC. This encodes CASSTKGRSGGYEQYF.

The chain has TRBV10-3 and TRBJ1-5; possible D gene TRBD1, 5 bases. From germline, CDR1 is ENHRY and CDR2 SYGVKD. CDR3 size: 14 residues. V was cut by 10 bases and J by 4 bases, with 17 bases left in between. CDR3 coding DNA: TGTGCCACCGGGGGGAGGGAGGGAAATCAGCCCCAGCATTTT. Protein: CATGGREGNQPQHF.